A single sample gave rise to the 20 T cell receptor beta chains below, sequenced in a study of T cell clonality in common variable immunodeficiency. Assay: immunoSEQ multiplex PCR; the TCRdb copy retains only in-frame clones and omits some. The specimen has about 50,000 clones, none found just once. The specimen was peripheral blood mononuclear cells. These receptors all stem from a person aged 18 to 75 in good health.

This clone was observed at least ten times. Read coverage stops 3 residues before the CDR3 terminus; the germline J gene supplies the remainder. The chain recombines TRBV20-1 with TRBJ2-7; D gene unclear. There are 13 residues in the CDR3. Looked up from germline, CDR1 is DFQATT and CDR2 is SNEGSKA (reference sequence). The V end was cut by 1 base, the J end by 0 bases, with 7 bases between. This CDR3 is CSARGQSSYEQYF. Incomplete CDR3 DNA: TGCAGTGCTAGAGGTCAGTCCTCCTACGAG.

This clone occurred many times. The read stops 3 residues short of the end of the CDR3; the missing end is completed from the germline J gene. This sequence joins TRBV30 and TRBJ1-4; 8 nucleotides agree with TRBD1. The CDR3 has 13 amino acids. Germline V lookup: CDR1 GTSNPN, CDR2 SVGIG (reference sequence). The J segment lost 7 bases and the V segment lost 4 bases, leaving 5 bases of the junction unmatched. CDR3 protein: CAWKQGGSEKLFF. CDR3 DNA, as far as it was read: TGTGCCTGGAAACAGGGGGGTAGTGAAAAA.

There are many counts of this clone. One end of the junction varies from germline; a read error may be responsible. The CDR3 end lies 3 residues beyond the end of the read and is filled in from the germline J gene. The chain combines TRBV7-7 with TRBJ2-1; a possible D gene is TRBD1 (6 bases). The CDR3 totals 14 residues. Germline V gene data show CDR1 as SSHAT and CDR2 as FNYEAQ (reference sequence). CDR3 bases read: TGTGCTAGCAGCTTATTCACAGGGCGGGATGAG. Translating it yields CASSLFTGRDE. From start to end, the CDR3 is CASSLFTGRDEQFF. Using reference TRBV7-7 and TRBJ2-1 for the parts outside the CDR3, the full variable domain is GAGVSQSPRYKVTKRGQDVTLRCDPISSHATLYWYQQALGQGPEFLTYFNYEAQPDKSGLPSDRFSAERPEGSISTLTIQRTEQRDSAMYRCASSLFTGRDEQFFGPGTRLTVL.

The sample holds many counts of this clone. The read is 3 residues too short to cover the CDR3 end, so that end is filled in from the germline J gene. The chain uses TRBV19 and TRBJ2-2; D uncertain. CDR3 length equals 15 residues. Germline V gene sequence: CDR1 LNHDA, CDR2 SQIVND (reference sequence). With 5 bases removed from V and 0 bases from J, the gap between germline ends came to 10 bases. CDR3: CASSEASANTGELFF. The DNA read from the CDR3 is TGTGCCAGTAGTGAGGCATCCGCGAACACCGGGGAG.

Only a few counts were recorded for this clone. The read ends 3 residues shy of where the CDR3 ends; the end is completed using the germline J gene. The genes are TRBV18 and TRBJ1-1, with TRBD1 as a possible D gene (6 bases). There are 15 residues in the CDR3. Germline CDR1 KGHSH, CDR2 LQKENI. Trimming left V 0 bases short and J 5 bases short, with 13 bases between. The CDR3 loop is CASSPPGGRGTEAFF. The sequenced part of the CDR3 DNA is TGTGCCAGCTCACCACCCGGGGGGCGCGGAACTGAA.

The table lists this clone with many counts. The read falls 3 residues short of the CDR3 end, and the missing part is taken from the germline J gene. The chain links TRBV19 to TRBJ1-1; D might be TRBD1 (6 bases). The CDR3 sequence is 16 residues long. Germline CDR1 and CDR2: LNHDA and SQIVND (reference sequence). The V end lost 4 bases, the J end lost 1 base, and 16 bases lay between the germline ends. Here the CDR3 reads CASSTPWEGQNTEAFF. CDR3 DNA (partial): TGTGCCAGTAGTACCCCCTGGGAGGGACAGAACACTGAA.

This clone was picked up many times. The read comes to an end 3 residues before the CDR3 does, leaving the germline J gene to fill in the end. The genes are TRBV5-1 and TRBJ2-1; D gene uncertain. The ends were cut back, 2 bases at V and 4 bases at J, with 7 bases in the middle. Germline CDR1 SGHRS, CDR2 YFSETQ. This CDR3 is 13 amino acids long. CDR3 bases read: TGCGCCAGCAGCTTAGCCCCATACAATGAG. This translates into CASSLAPYNE. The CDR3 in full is CASSLAPYNEQFF. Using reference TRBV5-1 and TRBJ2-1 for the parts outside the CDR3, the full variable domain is KAGVTQTPRYLIKTRGQQVTLSCSPISGHRSVSWYQQTPGQGLQFLFEYFSETQRNKGNFPGRFSGRQFSNSRSEMNVSTLELGDSALYLCASSLAPYNEQFFGPGTRLTVL.

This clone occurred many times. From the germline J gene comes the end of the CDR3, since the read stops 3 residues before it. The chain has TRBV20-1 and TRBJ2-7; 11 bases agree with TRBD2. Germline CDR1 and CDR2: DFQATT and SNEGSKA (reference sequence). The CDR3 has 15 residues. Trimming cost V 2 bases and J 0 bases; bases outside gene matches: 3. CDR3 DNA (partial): TGCAGTGCTAGAACGACTAGCGGGGTCTCCTACGAG. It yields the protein CSARTTSGVSYE. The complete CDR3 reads CSARTTSGVSYEQYF.

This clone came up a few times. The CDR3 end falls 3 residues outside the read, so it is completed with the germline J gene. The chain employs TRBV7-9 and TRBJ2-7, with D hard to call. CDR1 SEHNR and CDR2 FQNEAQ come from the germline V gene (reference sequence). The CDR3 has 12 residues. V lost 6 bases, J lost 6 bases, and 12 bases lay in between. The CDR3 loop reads CASSSRVGEQYF. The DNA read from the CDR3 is TGTGCCAGCAGTTCCCGGGTAGGCGAG.

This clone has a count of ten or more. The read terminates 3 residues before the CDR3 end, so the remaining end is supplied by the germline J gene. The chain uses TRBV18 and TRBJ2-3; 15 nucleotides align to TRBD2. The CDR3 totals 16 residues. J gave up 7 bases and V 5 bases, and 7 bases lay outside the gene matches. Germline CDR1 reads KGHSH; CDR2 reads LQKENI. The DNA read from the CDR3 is TGTGCCAGCTCAGAAAGGGGACTAGCGGGAGGAAATACG. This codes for CASSERGLAGGNT. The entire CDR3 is CASSERGLAGGNTQYF.

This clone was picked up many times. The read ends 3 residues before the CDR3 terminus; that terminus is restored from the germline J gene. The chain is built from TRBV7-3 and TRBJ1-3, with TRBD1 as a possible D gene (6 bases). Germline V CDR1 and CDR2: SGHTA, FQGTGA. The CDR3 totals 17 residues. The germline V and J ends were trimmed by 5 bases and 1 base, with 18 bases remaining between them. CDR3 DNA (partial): TGTGCCAGCAGCCGAGGGGCGGGGGGGGCTTCTGGAAACACC. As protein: CASSRGAGGASGNT. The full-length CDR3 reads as CASSRGAGGASGNTIYF.

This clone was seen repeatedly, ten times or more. The CDR3 reads CSASTSGIHTGELFF. The covered CDR3 bases are TGCAGTGCTAGTACTAGCGGGATCCACACCGGGGAG. This chain uses TRBV20-1 with TRBJ2-2; 10 nucleotides match TRBD2. From the germline J gene comes the end of the CDR3, since the read stops 3 residues before it. Germline CDR1 and CDR2: DFQATT and SNEGSKA (reference sequence). The CDR3 sequence is 15 residues long. Germline trimming cut 3 bases from V and 3 bases from J; bases unmatched to any gene: 4.

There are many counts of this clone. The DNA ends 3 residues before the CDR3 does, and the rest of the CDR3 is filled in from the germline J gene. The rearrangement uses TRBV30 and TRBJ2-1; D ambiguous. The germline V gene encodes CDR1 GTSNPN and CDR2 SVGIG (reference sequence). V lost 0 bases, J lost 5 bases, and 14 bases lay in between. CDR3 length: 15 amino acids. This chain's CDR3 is CAWSVLAVWDNEQFF. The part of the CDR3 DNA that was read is TGTGCCTGGAGTGTACTGGCGGTTTGGGACAATGAG.

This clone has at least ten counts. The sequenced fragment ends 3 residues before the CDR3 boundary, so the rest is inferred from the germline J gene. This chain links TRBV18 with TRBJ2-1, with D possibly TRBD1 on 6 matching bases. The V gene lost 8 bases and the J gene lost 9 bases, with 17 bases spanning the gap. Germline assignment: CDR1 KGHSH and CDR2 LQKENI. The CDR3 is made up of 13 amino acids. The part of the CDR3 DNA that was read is TGTGCCAGCCTTGGACAGCCGTCGGGTGAG. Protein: CASLGQPSGE. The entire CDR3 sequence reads CASLGQPSGEQFF.

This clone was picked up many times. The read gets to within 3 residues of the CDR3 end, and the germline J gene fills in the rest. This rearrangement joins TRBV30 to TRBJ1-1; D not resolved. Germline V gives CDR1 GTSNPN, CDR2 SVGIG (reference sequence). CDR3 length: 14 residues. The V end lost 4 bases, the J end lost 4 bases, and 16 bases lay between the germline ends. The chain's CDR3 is CAWTPTGRATEAFF. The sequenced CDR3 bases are TGTGCCTGGACCCCTACTGGAAGGGCCACTGAA.

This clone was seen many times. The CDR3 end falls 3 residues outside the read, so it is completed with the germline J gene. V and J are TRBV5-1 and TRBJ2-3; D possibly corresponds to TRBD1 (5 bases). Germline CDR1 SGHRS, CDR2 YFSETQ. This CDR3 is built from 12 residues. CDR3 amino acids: CASRKVQGSQYF. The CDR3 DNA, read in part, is TGCGCCAGTCGGAAGGTCCAGGGATCG.

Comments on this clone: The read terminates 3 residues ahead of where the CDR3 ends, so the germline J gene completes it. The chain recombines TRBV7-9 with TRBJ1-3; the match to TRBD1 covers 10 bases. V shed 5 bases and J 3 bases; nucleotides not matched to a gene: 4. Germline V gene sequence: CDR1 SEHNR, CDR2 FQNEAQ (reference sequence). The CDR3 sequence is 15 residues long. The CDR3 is CASSPGTGVGNTIYF. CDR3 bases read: TGTGCCAGCAGCCCCGGGACAGGGGTTGGAAACACC. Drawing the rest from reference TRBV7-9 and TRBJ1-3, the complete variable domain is DTGVSQNPRHKITKRGQNVTFRCDPISEHNRLYWYRQTLGQGPEFLTYFQNEAQLEKSRLLSDRFSAERPKGSFSTLEIQRTEQGDSAMYLCASSPGTGVGNTIYFGEGSWLTVV.

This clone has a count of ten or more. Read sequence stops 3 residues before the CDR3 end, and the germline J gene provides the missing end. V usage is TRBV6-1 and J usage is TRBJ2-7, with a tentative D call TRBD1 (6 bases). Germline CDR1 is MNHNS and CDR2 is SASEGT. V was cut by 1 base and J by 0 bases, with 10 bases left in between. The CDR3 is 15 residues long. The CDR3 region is CASSEGQETSYEQYF. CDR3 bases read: TGTGCCAGCAGTGAAGGACAGGAAACCTCCTACGAG.

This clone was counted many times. Incomplete CDR3 DNA: TGCGCCAGCAGCCCGACCAGCGGGGGCTCCTACAATGAG. Translating gives CASSPTSGGSYNE. The CDR3 in full is CASSPTSGGSYNEQFF. This sequence joins TRBV5-1 and TRBJ2-1; 8 bases match TRBD2. The read stops 3 residues short of the end of the CDR3; the missing end is completed from the germline J gene. CDR3 length: 16 amino acids. V shed 4 bases and J 0 bases; nucleotides not matched to a gene: 6. Germline V gene lookup returns CDR1 SGHRS and CDR2 YFSETQ. Looking up the rest from reference TRBV5-1 and TRBJ2-1 gives the full variable domain: KAGVTQTPRYLIKTRGQQVTLSCSPISGHRSVSWYQQTPGQGLQFLFEYFSETQRNKGNFPGRFSGRQFSNSRSEMNVSTLELGDSALYLCASSPTSGGSYNEQFFGPGTRLTVL.

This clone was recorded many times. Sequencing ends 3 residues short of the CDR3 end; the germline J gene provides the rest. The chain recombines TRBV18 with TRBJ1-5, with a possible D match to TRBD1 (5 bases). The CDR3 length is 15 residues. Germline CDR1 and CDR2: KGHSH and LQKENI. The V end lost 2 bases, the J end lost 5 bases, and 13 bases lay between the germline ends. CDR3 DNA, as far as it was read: TGTGCCAGCTCACCAGAATCTGGCAGGGATCAGCCC. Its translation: CASSPESGRDQP. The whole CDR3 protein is CASSPESGRDQPQHF.